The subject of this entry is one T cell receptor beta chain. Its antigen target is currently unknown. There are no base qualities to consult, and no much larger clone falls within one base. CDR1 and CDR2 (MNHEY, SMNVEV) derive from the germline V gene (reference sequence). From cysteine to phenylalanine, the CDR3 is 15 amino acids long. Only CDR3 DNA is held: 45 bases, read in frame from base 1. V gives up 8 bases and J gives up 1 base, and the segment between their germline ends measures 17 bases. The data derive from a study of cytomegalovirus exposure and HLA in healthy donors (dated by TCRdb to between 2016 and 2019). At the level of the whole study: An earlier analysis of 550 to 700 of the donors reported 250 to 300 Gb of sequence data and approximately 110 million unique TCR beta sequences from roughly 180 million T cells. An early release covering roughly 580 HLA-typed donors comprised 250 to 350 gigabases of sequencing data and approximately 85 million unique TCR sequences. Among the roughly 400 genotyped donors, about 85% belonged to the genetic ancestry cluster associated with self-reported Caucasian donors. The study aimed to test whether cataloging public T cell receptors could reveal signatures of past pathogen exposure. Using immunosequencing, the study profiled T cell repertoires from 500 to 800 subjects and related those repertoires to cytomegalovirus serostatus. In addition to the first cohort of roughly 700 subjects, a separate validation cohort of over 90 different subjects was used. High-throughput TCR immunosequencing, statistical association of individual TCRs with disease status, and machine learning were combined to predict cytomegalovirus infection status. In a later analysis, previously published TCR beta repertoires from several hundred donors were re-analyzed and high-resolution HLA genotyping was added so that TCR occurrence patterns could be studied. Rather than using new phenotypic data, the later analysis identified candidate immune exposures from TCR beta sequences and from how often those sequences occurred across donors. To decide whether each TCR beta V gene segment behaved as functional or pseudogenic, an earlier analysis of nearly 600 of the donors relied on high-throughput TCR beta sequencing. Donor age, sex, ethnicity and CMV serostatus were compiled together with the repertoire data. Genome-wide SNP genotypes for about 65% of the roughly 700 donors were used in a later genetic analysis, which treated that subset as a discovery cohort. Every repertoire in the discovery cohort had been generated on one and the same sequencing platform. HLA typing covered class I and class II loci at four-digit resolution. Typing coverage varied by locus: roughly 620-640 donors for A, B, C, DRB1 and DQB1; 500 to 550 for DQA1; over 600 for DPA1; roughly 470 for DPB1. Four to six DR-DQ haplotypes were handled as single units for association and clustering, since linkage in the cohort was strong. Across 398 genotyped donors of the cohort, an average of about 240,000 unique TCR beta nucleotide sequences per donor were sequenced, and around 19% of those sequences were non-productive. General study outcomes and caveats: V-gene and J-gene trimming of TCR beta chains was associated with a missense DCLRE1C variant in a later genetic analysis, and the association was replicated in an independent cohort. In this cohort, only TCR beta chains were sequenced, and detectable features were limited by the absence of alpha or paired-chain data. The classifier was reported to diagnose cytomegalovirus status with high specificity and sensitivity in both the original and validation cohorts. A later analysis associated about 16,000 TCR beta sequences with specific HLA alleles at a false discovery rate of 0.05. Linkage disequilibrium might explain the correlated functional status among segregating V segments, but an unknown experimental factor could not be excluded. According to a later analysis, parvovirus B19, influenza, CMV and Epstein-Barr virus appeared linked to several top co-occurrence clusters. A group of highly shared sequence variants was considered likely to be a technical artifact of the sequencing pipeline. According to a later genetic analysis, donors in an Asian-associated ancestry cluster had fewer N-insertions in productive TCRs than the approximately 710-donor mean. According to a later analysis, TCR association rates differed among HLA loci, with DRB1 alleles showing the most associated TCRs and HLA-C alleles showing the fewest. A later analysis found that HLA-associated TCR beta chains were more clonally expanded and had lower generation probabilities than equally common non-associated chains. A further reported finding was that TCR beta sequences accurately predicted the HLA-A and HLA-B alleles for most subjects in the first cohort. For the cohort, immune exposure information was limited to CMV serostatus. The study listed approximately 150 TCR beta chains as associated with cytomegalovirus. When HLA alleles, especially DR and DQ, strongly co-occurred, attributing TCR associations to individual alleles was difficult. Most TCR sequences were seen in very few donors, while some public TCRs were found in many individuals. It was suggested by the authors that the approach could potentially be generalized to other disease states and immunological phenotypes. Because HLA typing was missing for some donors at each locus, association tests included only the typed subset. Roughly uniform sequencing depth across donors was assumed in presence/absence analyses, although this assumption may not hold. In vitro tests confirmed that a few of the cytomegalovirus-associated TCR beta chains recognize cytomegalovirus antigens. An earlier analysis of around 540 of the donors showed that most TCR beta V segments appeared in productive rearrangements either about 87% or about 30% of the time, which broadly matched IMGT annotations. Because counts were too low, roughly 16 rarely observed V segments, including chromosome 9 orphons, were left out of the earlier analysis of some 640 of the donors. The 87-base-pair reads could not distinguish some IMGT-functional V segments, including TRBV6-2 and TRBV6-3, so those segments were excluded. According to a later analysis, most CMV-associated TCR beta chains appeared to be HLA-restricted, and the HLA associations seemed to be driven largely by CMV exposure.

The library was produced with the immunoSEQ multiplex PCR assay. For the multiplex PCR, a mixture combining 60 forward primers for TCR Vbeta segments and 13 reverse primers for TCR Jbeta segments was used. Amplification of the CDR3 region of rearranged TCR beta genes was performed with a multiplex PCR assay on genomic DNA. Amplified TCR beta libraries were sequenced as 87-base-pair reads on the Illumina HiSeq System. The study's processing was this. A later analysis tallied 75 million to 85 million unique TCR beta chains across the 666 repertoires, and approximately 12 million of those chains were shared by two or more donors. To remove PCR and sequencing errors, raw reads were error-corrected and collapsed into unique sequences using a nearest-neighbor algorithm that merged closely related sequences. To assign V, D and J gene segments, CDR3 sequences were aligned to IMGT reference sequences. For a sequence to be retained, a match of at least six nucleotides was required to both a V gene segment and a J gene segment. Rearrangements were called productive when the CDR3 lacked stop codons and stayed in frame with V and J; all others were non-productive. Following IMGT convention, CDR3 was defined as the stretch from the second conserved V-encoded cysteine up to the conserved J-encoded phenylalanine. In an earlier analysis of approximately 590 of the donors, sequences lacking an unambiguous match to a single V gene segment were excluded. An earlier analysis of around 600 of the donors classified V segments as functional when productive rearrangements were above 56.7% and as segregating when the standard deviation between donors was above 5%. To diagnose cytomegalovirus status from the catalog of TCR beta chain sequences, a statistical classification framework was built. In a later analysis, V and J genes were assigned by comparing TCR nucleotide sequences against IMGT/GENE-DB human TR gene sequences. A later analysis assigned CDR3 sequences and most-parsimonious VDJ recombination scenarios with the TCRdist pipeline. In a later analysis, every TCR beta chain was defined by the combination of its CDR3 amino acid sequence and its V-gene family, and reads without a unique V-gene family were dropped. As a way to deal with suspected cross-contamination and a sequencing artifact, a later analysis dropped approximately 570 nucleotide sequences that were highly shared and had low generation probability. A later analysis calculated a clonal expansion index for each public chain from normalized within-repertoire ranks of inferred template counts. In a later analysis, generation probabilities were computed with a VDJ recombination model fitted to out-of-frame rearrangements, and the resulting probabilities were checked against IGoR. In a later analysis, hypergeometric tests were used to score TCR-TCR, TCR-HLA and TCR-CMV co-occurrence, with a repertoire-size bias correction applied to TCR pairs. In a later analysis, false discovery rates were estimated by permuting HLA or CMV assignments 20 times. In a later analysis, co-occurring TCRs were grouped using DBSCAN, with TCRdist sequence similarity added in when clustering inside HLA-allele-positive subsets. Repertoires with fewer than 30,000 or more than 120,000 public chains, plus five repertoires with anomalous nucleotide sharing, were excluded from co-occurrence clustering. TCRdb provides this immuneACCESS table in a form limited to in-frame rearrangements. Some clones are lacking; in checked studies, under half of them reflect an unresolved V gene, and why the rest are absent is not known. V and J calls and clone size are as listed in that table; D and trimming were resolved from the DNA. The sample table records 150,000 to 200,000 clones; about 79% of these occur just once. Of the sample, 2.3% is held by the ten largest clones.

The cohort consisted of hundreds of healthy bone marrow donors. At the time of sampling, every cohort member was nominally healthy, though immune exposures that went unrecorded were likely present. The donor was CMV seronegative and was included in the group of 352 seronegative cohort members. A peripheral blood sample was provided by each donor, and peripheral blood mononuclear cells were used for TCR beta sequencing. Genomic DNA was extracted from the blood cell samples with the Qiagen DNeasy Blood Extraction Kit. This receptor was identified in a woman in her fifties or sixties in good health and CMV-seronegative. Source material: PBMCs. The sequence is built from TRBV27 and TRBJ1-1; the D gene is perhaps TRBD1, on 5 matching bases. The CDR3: CASRSYNTGNTEAFF. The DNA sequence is TGTGCCAGCCGAAGCTATAATACAGGGAACACTGAAGCTTTCTTT.